What follows are 4 T cell receptor beta chains derived from one specimen sequenced in a study of T-cell reconstitution after alpha-beta-depleted transplantation in children. A TCRbeta library incorporating unique molecular identifiers was prepared. TCRdb used MiXCR to reprocess the PCR reads, holding one entry per CDR3 protein. The sample holds 350,000 to 450,000 distinct CDR3 sequences, roughly 21% seen once. This specimen was PBMCs from the stem cell graft donor, taken from the stem cell graft. Receptors were obtained from a human donor who donated a stem cell graft to a child with acute myeloid leukemia.

The genes are TRBV7-9 and TRBJ2-3; 9 nucleotides align to TRBD1. Germline lookup yields CDR1 SEHNR and CDR2 FQNEAQ (reference sequence). V trimming: 8 bases; J trimming: 2 bases; junction bases outside the gene matches: 5. This CDR3 contains 14 residues. The CDR3 DNA follows: TGTGCCAGCCTCCGGGACAGGGTCACAGATACGCAGTATTTT. Its translation: CASLRDRVTDTQYF. The entire variable domain, with the rest obtained from reference TRBV7-9 and TRBJ2-3, is as follows: DTGVSQNPRHKITKRGQNVTFRCDPISEHNRLYWYRQTLGQGPEFLTYFQNEAQLEKSRLLSDRFSAERPKGSFSTLEIQRTEQGDSAMYLCASLRDRVTDTQYFGPGTRLTVL.

The rearrangement links TRBV5-1 to TRBJ2-2, with D perhaps TRBD2 (6 bases). Germline V gene sequence: CDR1 SGHRS, CDR2 YFSETQ. With 0 bases removed from V and 5 bases from J, the gap between germline ends came to 11 bases. CDR3 length equals 15 residues. The CDR3 sequence: CASSLVGTGTGELFF. The CDR3 region has the DNA TGCGCCAGCAGCTTGGTTGGGACTGGGACCGGGGAGCTGTTTTTT. Full variable domain (missing parts from reference TRBV5-1 and TRBJ2-2): KAGVTQTPRYLIKTRGQQVTLSCSPISGHRSVSWYQQTPGQGLQFLFEYFSETQRNKGNFPGRFSGRQFSNSRSEMNVSTLELGDSALYLCASSLVGTGTGELFFGEGSRLTVL.

This clonotype was seen only a few times. CDR3 DNA: TGTGCCAGCAGCTTACGGGAGGGCTCCGGGGAGCTGTTTTTT. Encoded protein: CASSLREGSGELFF. The chain couples TRBV7-9 to TRBJ2-2; 8 bases fit TRBD2. The CDR3 runs to 14 residues. V trimming: 2 bases; J trimming: 6 bases; junction bases outside the gene matches: 2. Germline assignment: CDR1 SEHNR and CDR2 FQNEAQ (reference sequence). The full variable domain, completed using reference TRBV7-9 and TRBJ2-2, is DTGVSQNPRHKITKRGQNVTFRCDPISEHNRLYWYRQTLGQGPEFLTYFQNEAQLEKSRLLSDRFSAERPKGSFSTLEIQRTEQGDSAMYLCASSLREGSGELFFGEGSRLTVL.

The CDR3 DNA reads TGTGCCAGCAGCTTTCCGGGACAGGGACGCTACGAGCAGTACTTC. Its translation is CASSFPGQGRYEQYF. This chain uses TRBV7-2 with TRBJ2-7, with 9 positions matching TRBD1. The germline V gene encodes CDR1 SGHTA and CDR2 FQGNSA. CDR3 length equals 15 residues. Trimming at V came to 3 bases and at J to 3 bases, leaving 6 bases not matched to a gene.